The clone carrying this T cell receptor (beta chain) appeared a few times. Its matching antigen is unknown. The data belong to a study of T-cell reconstitution after alpha-beta-depleted transplantation in children. Findings and limits, study-wide: At around two months after transplant, the alpha-beta T cells were reportedly derived from several hundred expanded clones that came from non-depleted graft cells. T-cell numbers and diversity, one year after transplant, stemmed largely from T cells that were newly produced.

Trimming cost V 5 bases and J 6 bases; bases outside gene matches: 8. The CDR3 sequence is 14 residues long. CDR1 and CDR2 (germline): LGHDT, YNNKEL (reference sequence). Unique molecular identifiers were used in preparing the TCRbeta library. Each CDR3 protein gets one entry after TCRdb re-called the PCR reads with MiXCR. The sample includes 450,000 to 600,000 distinct CDR3 sequences, approximately 13% seen only once; the top ten take about 2.2%. Source: PBMCs, mostly from graft donor cells, taken 360 days after TCRalphabeta/CD19-depleted stem cell transplant. The J gene is TRBJ2-7, the V gene TRBV3-1, with 9 bases aligning to TRBD2. The TCR comes from a male patient aged 10-17 years who had a stem cell transplant for acute myeloid leukemia, so the T cells may come from the graft donor. DNA for the CDR3: TGTGCCAGCAGCTTTCGCGGGGGGGACGGCGAGCAGTACTTC. Translation gives CASSFRGGDGEQYF.